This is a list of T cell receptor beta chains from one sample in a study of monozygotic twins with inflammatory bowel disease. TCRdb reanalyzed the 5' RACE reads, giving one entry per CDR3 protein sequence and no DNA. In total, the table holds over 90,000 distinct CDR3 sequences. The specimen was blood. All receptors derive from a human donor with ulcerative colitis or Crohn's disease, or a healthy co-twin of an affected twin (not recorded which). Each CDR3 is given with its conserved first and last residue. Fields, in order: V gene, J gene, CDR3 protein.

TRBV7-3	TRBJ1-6	CASSHDGQYNSPLHF
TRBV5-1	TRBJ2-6	CASSKVGSLGVNVLTF
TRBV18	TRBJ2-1	CASSPELAAKGNEQFF
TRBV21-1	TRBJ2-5	CASGTELAGVLETQYF
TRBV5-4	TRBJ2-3	CASSVGQGIGTDTQYF
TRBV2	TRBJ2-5	CASSVTVSEETQYF
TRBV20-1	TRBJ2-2	CSASLLGGPNTGELFF
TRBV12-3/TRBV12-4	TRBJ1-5	CASSLTVRNQPQHF
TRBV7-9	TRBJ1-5	CASSSGGHGNQPQHF
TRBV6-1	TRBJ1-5	CASSDRDRGRWQPQHF
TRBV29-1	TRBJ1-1	CSATRGQENTEAFF
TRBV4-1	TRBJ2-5	CASSSPTRGVQETQYF
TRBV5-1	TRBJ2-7	CASSRLAGFTEQYF
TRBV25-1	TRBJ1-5	CASSGGLGGNQPQHF
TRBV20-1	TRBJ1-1	CSARVTGQGNTEAFF
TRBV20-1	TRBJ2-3	CSAAGLAADTQYF
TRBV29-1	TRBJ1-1	CSGRKAGGRVTEAFF
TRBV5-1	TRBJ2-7	CASSLRPTEQYF
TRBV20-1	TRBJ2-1	CSARDRRSSYNEQFF
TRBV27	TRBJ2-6	CASSHYGGQTGANVLTF
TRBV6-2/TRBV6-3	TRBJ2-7	CASSYSILDSDYEQYF
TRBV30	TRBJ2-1	CAWSFRARLLYNEQFF
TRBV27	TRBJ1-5	CASRLTGGNQPQHF
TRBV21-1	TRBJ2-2	CASSKEYMGLSKRELFF
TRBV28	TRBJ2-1	CATLQEYTSSYNEQFF
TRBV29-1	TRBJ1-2	CSVGVDREGRSYTF
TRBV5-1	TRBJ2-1	CASSLEPGLNYNEQFF
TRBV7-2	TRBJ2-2	CASSRGGWSQNTGELFF
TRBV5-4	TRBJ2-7	CASSLSSHEQYF
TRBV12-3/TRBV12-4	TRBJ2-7	CASSTRQGSYEQYF
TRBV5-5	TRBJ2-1	CASSLLHTYNEQFF
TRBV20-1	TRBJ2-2	CSARGGSGQGKTGELFF
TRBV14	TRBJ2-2	CASSQEQLAGVTGELFF
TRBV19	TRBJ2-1	CASRLIAGEQFF
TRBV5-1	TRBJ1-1	CASSLVGQQNTEAFF
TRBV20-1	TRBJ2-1	CSANLPGLRNNEQFF
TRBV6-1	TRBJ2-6	CAIRDRGSGGANVLTF
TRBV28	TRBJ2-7	CAIGLAAGIEQYF
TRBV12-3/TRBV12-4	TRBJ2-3	CASSAHTSTDTQYF
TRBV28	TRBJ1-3	CASSFGGGGSGNTIYF
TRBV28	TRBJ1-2	CASTPSGAGYTF
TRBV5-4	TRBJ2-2	CASSNPMDRFTGELFF
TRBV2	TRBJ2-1	CASSEPYNEQFF
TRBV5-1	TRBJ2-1	CASSLERDRAEQFF
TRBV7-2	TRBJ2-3	CASSWDRSTDTQYF
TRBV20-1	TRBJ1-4	CSASTGSLGEKLFF
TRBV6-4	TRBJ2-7	CASRSKQGLEQYF
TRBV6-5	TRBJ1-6	CASSYGGRGNPIALPLHF
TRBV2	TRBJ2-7	CASSDSRTGSLYEQYF
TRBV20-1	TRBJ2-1	CSARDRANNEQFF
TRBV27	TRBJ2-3	CASTPLAEGPDTQYF
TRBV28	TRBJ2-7	CASRGGPSSYEQYF
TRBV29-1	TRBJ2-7	CSVGGGSEQYF
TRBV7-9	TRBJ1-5	CASSLGRGPNQPQHF
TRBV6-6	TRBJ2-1	CASSSLGLEQFF
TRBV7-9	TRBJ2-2	CASSRGTGELFF
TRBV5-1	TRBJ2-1	CASRGGSSYNEQFF
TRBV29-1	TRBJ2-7	CSVEEGTASGGQYF
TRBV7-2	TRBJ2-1	CASSLDWGEQFF